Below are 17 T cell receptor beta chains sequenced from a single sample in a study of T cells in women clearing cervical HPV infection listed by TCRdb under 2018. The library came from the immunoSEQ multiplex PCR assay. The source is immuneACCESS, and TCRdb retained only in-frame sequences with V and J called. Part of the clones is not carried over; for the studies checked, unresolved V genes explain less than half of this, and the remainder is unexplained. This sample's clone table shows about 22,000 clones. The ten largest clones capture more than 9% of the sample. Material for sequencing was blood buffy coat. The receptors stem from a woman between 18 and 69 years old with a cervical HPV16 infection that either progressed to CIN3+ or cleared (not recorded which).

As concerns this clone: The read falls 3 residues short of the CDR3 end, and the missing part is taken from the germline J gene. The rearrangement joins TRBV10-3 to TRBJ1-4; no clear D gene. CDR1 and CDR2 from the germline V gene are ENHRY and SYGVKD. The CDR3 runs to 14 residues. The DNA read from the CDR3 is TGTGCCATCAGTGAGCTGGCAGATGTTTCACCA. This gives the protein CAISELADVSP. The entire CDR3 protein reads CAISELADVSPLFF.

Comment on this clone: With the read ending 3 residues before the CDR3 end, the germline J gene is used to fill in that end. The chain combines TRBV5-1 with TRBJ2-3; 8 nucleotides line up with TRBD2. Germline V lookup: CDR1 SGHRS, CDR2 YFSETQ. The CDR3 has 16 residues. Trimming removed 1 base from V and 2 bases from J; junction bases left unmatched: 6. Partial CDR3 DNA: TGCGCCAGCAGCTTGAGTACGGGGGGGTCCACAGATACG. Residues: CASSLSTGGSTDT. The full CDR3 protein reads CASSLSTGGSTDTQYF.

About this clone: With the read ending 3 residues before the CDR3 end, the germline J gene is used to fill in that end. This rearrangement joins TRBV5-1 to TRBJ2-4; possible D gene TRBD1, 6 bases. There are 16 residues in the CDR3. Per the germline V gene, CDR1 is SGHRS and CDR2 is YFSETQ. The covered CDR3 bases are TGCGCCAGCAGCTCCCTAGGACAGCCAGATAACTATGGT. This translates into CASSSLGQPDNYG. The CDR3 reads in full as CASSSLGQPDNYGQYF. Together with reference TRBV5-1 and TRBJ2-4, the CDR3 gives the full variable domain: KAGVTQTPRYLIKTRGQQVTLSCSPISGHRSVSWYQQTPGQGLQFLFEYFSETQRNKGNFPGRFSGRQFSNSRSEMNVSTLELGDSALYLCASSSLGQPDNYGQYFGAGTRLSVL.

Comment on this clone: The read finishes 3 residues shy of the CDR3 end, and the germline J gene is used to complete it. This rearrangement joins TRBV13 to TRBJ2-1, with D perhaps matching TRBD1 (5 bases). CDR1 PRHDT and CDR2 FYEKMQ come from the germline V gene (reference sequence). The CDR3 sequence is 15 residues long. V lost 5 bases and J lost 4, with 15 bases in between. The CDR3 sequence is CASSTTGWGYNEQFF. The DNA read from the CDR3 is TGTGCCAGCAGCACCACAGGATGGGGATACAATGAG.

CDR3 sequence: CASSLPGTDNEKLFF. The sequenced part of the CDR3 DNA is TGCGCCAGCAGCTTACCCGGGACAGATAATGAAAAG. This rearrangement joins TRBV5-1 to TRBJ2-2; 7 bases map to TRBD1. The read ends 3 residues before the CDR3 terminus; that terminus is restored from the germline J gene. CDR1 SGHRS and CDR2 YFSETQ come from the germline V gene. CDR3 length equals 15 residues.

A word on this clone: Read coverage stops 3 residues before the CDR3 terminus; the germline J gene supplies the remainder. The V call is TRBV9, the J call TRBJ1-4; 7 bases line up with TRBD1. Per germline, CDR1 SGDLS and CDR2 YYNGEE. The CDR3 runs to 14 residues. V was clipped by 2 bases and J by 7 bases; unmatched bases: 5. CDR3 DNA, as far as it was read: TGTGCCAGCAGCGTCTCTCGGACAGGTGAAAAA. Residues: CASSVSRTGEK. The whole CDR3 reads CASSVSRTGEKLFF. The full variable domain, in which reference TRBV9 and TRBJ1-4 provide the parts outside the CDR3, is DSGVTQTPKHLITATGQRVTLRCSPRSGDLSVYWYQQSLDQGLQFLIQYYNGEERAKGNILERFSAQQFPDLHSELNLSSLELGDSALYFCASSVSRTGEKLFFGSGTQLSVL.

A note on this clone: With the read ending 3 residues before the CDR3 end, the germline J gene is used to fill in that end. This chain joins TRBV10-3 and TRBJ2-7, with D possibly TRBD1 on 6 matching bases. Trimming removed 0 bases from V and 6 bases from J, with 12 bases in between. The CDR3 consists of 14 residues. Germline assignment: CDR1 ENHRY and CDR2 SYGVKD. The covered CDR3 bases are TGTGCCATCAGTGAGTCAGAACAGGGTGGCGAG. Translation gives CAISESEQGGE. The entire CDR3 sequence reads CAISESEQGGEQYF.

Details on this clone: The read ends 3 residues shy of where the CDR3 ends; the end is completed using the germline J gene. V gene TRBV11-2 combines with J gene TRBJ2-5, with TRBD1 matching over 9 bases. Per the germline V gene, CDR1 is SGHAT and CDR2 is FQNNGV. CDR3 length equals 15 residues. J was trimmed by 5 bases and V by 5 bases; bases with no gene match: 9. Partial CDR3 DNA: TGTGCCAGCAGCCCAATGGGGGACAGGGAGGAGACC. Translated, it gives CASSPMGDREET. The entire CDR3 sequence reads CASSPMGDREETQYF.

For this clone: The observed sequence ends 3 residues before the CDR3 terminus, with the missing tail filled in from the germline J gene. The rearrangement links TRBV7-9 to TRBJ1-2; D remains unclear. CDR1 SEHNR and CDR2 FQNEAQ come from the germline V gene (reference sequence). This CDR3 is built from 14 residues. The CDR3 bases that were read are TGTGCCAGCAGCAGTCAGTCCGGGTACGTGGAC. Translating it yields CASSSQSGYVD. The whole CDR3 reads CASSSQSGYVDYTF.

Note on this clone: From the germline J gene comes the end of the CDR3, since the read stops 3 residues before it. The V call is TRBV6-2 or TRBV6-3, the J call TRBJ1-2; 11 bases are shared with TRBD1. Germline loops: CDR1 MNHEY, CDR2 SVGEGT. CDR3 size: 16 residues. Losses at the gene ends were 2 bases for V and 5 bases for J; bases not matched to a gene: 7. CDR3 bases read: TGTGCCAGCAGTTACGACGGGACAGGGGGTTTGTATGGC. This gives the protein CASSYDGTGGLYG. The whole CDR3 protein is CASSYDGTGGLYGYTF.

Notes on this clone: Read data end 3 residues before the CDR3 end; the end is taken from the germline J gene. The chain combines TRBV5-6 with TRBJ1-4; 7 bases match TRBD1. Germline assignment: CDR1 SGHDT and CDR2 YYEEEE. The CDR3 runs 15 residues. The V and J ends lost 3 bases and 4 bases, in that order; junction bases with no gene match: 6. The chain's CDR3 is CASSSPGQFNEKLFF. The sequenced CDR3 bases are TGTGCCAGCAGCTCTCCGGGACAGTTTAATGAAAAA.

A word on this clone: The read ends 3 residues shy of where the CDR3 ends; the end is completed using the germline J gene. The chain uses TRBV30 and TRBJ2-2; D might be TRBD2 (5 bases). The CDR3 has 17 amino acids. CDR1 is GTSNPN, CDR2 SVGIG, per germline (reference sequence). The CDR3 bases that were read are TGTGCCTGGAGTGTACTTTCGTCGGGGTTTACTAATGAAAAG. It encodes CAWSVLSSGFTNEK. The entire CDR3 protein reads CAWSVLSSGFTNEKLFF.

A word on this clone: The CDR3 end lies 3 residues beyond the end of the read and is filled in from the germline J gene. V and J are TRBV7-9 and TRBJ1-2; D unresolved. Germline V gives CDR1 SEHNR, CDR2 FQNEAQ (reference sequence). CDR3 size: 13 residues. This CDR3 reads CASSPDSSHDYTF. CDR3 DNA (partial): TGTGCCAGCAGCCCAGATTCAAGTCACGAC.

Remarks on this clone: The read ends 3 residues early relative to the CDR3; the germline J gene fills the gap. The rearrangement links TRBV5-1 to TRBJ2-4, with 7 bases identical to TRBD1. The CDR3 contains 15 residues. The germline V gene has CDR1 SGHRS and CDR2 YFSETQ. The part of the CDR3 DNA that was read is TGCGCCAGCAGCCCCACCGGGCAGGGGGTCGAATCT. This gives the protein CASSPTGQGVES. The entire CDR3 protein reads CASSPTGQGVESQYF.

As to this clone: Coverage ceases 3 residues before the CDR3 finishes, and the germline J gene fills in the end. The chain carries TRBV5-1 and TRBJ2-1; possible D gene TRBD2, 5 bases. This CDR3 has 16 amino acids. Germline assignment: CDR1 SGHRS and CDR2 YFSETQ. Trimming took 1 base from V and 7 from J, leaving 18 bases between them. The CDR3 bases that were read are TGCGCCAGCAGCTTGACTCGGGGTCTCGATTCTAATGAG. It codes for CASSLTRGLDSNE. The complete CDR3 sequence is CASSLTRGLDSNEQFF. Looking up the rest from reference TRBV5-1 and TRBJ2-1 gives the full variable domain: KAGVTQTPRYLIKTRGQQVTLSCSPISGHRSVSWYQQTPGQGLQFLFEYFSETQRNKGNFPGRFSGRQFSNSRSEMNVSTLELGDSALYLCASSLTRGLDSNEQFFGPGTRLTVL.

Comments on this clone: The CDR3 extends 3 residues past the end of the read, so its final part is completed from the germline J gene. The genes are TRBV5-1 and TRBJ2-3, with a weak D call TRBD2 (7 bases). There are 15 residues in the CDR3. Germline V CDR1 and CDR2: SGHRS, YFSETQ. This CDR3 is CASSFGQPGGETQYF. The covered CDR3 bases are TGCGCCAGCAGCTTCGGACAGCCGGGAGGTGAGACG.

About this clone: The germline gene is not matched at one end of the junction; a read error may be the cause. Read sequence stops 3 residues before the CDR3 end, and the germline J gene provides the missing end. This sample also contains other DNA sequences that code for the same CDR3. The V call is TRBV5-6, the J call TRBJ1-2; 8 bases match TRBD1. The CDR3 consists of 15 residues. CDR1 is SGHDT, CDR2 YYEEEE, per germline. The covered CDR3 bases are TGTGCCAGCAGCCGAAGCCCAGGACAGGGAAATGGA. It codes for CASSRSPGQGNG. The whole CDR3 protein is CASSRSPGQGNGYTF. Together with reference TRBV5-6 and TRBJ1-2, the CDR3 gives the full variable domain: DAGVTQSPTHLIKTRGQQVTLRCSPKSGHDTVSWYQQALGQGPQFIFQYYEEEERQRGNFPDRFSGHQFPNYSSELNVNALLLGDSALYLCASSRSPGQGNGYTFGSGTRLTVV.